This TCR beta chain is from a study of cytomegalovirus exposure and HLA in healthy donors. Study-wide points: A missense DCLRE1C variant was associated with V- and J-gene trimming of TCR beta chains in a later analysis, and an independent cohort replicated the association.

Both 60 Vbeta primers and 13 Jbeta primers went into the PCR. Repertoires were generated with immunoSEQ multiplex PCR, while TCRdb's copy carries only in-frame clones and drops some. The sample includes 80,000 or so clones, under 70% seen only once; the top ten take 5% to 6%. Trimming shortened V by 5 bases and J by 2 bases, and 9 bases separated the two germline ends. Germline CDR1 and CDR2: MNHEY and SVGAGI. This CDR3 region has 14 residues. About this clone: Its matching antigen is unknown.

Sequencing was done on a sample of PBMCs. This sequence originates from a man between 25 and 39 years old in good health and CMV-seropositive. The J gene is TRBJ2-2, the V gene TRBV6-5, with D tentatively TRBD1 (6 bases). The CDR3 DNA sequence: TGTGCCAGCAGTGCAGGGGCCAACACCGGGGAGCTGTTTTTT. Protein product: CASSAGANTGELFF.